This TCR beta chain was identified during a study of blood T cell repertoires in COVID-19. Study context: Samples representing acute and convalescent COVID-19 were sourced from the United States, Italy and Spain. Nucleic acid was either cDNA or gDNA, and it came from T cells, B-cell-depleted T cells, or PBMCs.

There are 15 residues in the CDR3. The V and J ends lost 4 bases and 4 bases, in that order; junction bases with no gene match: 8. In germline, CDR1 is SGHRS, CDR2 YFSETQ. Enrollment of patients from Seattle took place during active infection, with longitudinal follow-up. Authors' methods: Amplification of reference gene primers was used by the study to estimate nucleated cell counts. TCRdb's table, derived via immunoSEQ multiplex PCR, lists solely in-frame clones and lacks some. That table is the source of V, J and clone size, and D and trimming were worked out from the DNA. Seen here are 200,000 to 300,000 clones, more than 85% observed once, and the top ten hold 5.2%.

This TCR derives from a woman in her sixties with COVID-19, enrolled during active disease. The sequencing input was peripheral blood. V gene TRBV5-1 combines with J gene TRBJ2-3; TRBD2 matches 8 bases. The CDR3 is CASSPGGTRADTQYF. The CDR3 region has the DNA TGCGCCAGCAGCCCCGGGGGGACTAGGGCAGATACGCAGTATTTT. The full variable domain, with the rest looked up from reference TRBV5-1 and TRBJ2-3, is KAGVTQTPRYLIKTRGQQVTLSCSPISGHRSVSWYQQTPGQGLQFLFEYFSETQRNKGNFPGRFSGRQFSNSRSEMNVSTLELGDSALYLCASSPGGTRADTQYFGPGTRLTVL.